This T cell receptor (beta chain) was documented in a study of blood T cells in healthy people across ages. Whole-study results and caveats: Versus aged donors, long-lived donors had higher diversity and more naive CD4+ cells. Roughly linearly, TCR beta diversity per million T cells fell as age increased.

Together with a sample-barcoded 5' primer, a J-beta primer mix was included in a second PCR lasting about 6 to 11 cycles. Through a template-switch adaptor with 12 random nucleotides, each cDNA molecule received a tag. A single record per CDR3 protein comes from TCRdb applying MiXCR to the 5' RACE reads. The top ten hold around 21% of the sample, which has under 950,000 distinct CDR3 sequences, 20% to 25% seen once. In the case of this clonotype: What it binds is not known.

The germline V gene encodes CDR1 MNHNS and CDR2 SASEGT. The CDR3 length is 15 residues. V lost 4 bases, J lost 1 base, and 13 bases lay in between. Samples had at least 7 million PBMCs isolated from them. The chain couples TRBV6-1 to TRBJ1-1, with D possibly TRBD1 on 5 matching bases. The source of this sequence is a man between 65 and 85 years old in good health. The sample was blood. CDR3 DNA: TGTGCCAGCAGTGGACCTCAGGGATCGAACACTGAAGCTTTCTTT. Amino acids: CASSGPQGSNTEAFF.